The clone carrying this TCR beta chain was recorded a few times. This specimen belongs to a study of blood T cell repertoires in COVID-19. Turning to the study itself: COVID-19 samples, acute and convalescent, were from the United States, Italy and Spain. Sources were T cells, B-cell-depleted T cells, or PBMCs; the material itself was cDNA or gDNA.

In the original processing: For nucleated cells, counts were estimated from reference gene primer amplification. Sequencing was performed with immunoSEQ multiplex PCR; in TCRdb, only in-frame clones are kept and a portion is missing. The V and J calls and clone size come from that table; D and trimming were worked out from the DNA. Here the sample spans fewer than 250,000 clones, around 83% being singletons. The germline V gene encodes CDR1 MNHEY and CDR2 SMNVEV (reference sequence). The junction had 9 bases not matched to a gene; V was cut back by 6 bases and J by 9 bases. This CDR3 is 15 amino acids long.

This chain connects TRBV27 to TRBJ1-6, with 9 bases lining up with TRBD1. What was sequenced was peripheral blood. This TCR was recovered from a woman between 45 and 60 years old with acute or convalescent COVID-19. The CDR3 spells CASSPGTGIGSPLHF. CDR3 sequence (DNA): TGTGCCAGCAGCCCCGGGACAGGGATCGGTTCACCCCTCCACTTT.